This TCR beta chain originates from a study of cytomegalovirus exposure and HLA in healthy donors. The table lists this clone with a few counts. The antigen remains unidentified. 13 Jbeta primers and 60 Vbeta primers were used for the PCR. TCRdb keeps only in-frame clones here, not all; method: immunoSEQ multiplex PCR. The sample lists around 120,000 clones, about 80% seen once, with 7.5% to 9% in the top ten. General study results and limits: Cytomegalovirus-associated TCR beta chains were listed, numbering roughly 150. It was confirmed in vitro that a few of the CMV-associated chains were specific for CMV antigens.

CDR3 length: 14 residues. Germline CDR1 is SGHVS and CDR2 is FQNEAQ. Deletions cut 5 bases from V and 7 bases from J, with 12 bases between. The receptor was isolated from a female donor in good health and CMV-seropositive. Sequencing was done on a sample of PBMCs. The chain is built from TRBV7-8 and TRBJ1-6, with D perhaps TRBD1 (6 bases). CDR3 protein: CASSLDRINSPLHF. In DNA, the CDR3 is TGTGCCAGCAGCCTTGACAGGATAAATTCACCCCTCCACTTT.